These 27 T cell receptor beta chains were sequenced from one sample in a study of blood T cell repertoires in COVID-19. The table came from immunoSEQ multiplex PCR; TCRdb's copy has only in-frame clones and leaves some out. The data contain roughly 250,000 clones, 80% to 90% of them singletons. Sequencing was performed on peripheral blood. These receptors were taken from a young man with acute or convalescent COVID-19.

The rearrangement links TRBV19 to TRBJ1-2; D remains unclear. The CDR3 loop spans 14 amino acids. Deletions cut 5 bases from V and 1 base from J, with 11 bases between. Germline loops: CDR1 LNHDA, CDR2 SQIVND (reference sequence). The CDR3 nucleotides read TGTGCCAGTAGTCTTCTGGCTCTTAACTATGGCTACACCTTC. It codes for CASSLLALNYGYTF.

This chain links TRBV5-1 with TRBJ1-1; D is ambiguous. The CDR3 consists of 15 residues. V was shortened by 1 base and J by 1 base, with 11 bases between the two germline ends. Germline V CDR1 and CDR2: SGHRS, YFSETQ. This CDR3 reads CASSLTRVANTEAFF. CDR3 sequence (DNA): TGCGCCAGCAGCTTGACTAGAGTTGCGAACACTGAAGCTTTCTTT.

The chain carries TRBV19 and TRBJ1-1; D remains ambiguous. Germline assignment: CDR1 LNHDA and CDR2 SQIVND (reference sequence). The CDR3 is 14 amino acids. The V end lost 2 bases, the J end lost 0 bases, and 7 bases lay between the germline ends. The CDR3 is CASSITTMNTEAFF. CDR3 sequence (DNA): TGTGCCAGTAGTATAACAACCATGAACACTGAAGCTTTCTTT.

J is TRBJ2-2 and V is TRBV5-1; D might be TRBD2 (6 bases). The CDR3 is 16 amino acids. Trimming shortened V by 2 bases and J by 0 bases, and 11 bases separated the two germline ends. CDR1 is SGHRS, CDR2 YFSETQ, per germline. For the CDR3, the DNA is TGCGCCAGCAGCTTCGAAGGCGGGGCGAACACCGGGGAGCTGTTTTTT. Protein product: CASSFEGGANTGELFF.

The chain uses TRBV3-1 (or the pseudogene TRBV3-2) and TRBJ2-3, with TRBD2 matching over 14 bases. Germline CDR1 and CDR2: LGHDT and YNNKEL (reference sequence). V gave up 4 bases and J gave up 4 bases; unmatched junction bases: 1. This CDR3 region has 15 residues. The CDR3 loop is CASSRTSGRSDTQYF. The CDR3 bases are TGTGCCAGCAGCCGGACTAGCGGGAGGTCAGATACGCAGTATTTT.

The J gene is TRBJ2-7, the V gene TRBV5-1; no firm D call. CDR3 length: 13 amino acids. With 1 base removed from V and 2 bases from J, the gap between germline ends came to 7 bases. The germline V gene has CDR1 SGHRS and CDR2 YFSETQ. The chain's CDR3 is CASSLTETYEQYF. In DNA form, the CDR3 reads TGCGCCAGCAGCTTGACAGAGACCTACGAGCAGTACTTC.

This clone has only one observation. V gene TRBV27 combines with J gene TRBJ1-2; 7 bases are shared with TRBD1. This CDR3 is built from 14 residues. Looked up from germline, CDR1 is MNHEY and CDR2 is SMNVEV (reference sequence). V trimming: 5 bases; J trimming: 4 bases; junction bases outside the gene matches: 7. The CDR3 spells CASSQQGSGYGYTF. CDR3 sequence (DNA): TGTGCCAGCAGTCAACAGGGGTCGGGCTATGGCTACACCTTC.

This clone appeared a single time. The chain has TRBV6-5 and TRBJ2-7; the match to TRBD2 covers 9 bases. With 2 bases clipped from V and 5 bases from J, the junction kept 4 bases outside the gene matches. Germline-derived CDR1 and CDR2 are MNHEY and SVGAGI. The CDR3 loop spans 14 amino acids. CDR3 nucleotides: TGTGCCAGCAGTTACGCGGGAGGGCGAAACGAGCAGTACTTC. It is translated as CASSYAGGRNEQYF.

The chain combines TRBV30 with TRBJ2-1; 10 bases are shared with TRBD1. Unmatched junction bases numbered 3, after V lost 6 bases and J lost 7 bases. The CDR3 covers 12 residues. Per the germline V gene, CDR1 is GTSNPN and CDR2 is SVGIG (reference sequence). The CDR3 sequence is CACRDRGNEQFF. In nucleotides, the CDR3 is TGTGCCTGTCGGGACAGGGGTAATGAGCAGTTCTTC.

On this clone: The same CDR3 also results from other DNA sequences found in this sample. The chain carries TRBV27 and TRBJ2-2; 10 nucleotides line up with TRBD2. Losses at the gene ends were 8 bases for V and 4 bases for J; bases not matched to a gene: 13. This CDR3 is built from 17 residues. Germline loops: CDR1 MNHEY, CDR2 SMNVEV (reference sequence). CDR3 loop: CASFPYSGRIGTGELFF. The CDR3 DNA sequence: TGTGCCAGCTTCCCCTATAGCGGGAGGATCGGCACCGGGGAGCTGTTTTTT.

The chain carries TRBV2 and TRBJ1-2; D is undetermined. In germline, CDR1 is SNHLY, CDR2 FYNNEI. The CDR3 length is 11 residues. The V end was cut by 8 bases, the J end by 4 bases, with 8 bases between. Written as DNA, the CDR3 is TGTGCCAGCGGTTACGGCTATGGCTACACCTTC. Protein: CASGYGYGYTF.

The count of this clone is one. This chain uses TRBV6-5 with TRBJ1-6; D perhaps matches TRBD1 (5 bases). The CDR3 length is 15 residues. CDR1 MNHEY and CDR2 SVGAGI come from the germline V gene. The germline V and J ends were trimmed by 6 bases and 3 bases, with 12 bases remaining between them. CDR3: CASSMVGGYNSPLHF. The DNA of the CDR3 is TGTGCCAGCAGCATGGTGGGGGGCTATAATTCACCCCTCCACTTT.

The chain carries TRBV28 and TRBJ2-2, with D uncertain. Germline CDR1 and CDR2: MDHEN and SYDVKM. The CDR3 length is 15 residues. Trimming cost V 1 base and J 2 bases, with 8 bases left between them. The CDR3 sequence: CASSLLSGNTGELFF. CDR3 in DNA: TGTGCCAGCAGTTTATTATCAGGAAACACCGGGGAGCTGTTTTTT.

The rearrangement links TRBV30 to TRBJ2-7; 7 nucleotides line up with TRBD1. This CDR3 comprises 14 residues. V trimming: 0 bases; J trimming: 4 bases; junction bases outside the gene matches: 6. Germline lookup yields CDR1 GTSNPN and CDR2 SVGIG (reference sequence). The CDR3 is CAWSVWAGGYEQYF. In nucleotides, the CDR3 is TGTGCCTGGAGTGTATGGGCAGGGGGTTACGAGCAGTACTTC.

This clone was seen just once. This chain connects TRBV7-3 to TRBJ2-7; TRBD2 matches 9 bases. J gave up 6 bases and V 2 bases, and 5 bases lay outside the gene matches. The CDR3 has 14 amino acids. From germline, CDR1 is SGHTA and CDR2 FQGTGA. CDR3: CASSLAGGHSEQYF. CDR3 coding DNA: TGTGCCAGCAGCTTAGCGGGGGGGCACTCCGAGCAGTACTTC.

This chain links TRBV7-6 with TRBJ2-1, with 15 nucleotides matching TRBD2. Germline CDR1 SGHVS, CDR2 FNYEAQ. The CDR3 consists of 19 residues. V gave up 5 bases and J gave up 0 bases; unmatched junction bases: 8. CDR3 protein: CASSHRTSGRGGSYNEQFF. As DNA, the CDR3 is TGTGCCAGCAGCCACCGGACTAGCGGGAGGGGGGGCTCCTACAATGAGCAGTTCTTC.

The chain joins TRBV28 to TRBJ1-3, with D perhaps matching TRBD1 (5 bases). The CDR3 is 14 residues long. Germline-derived CDR1 and CDR2 are MDHEN and SYDVKM. Trimming shortened V by 8 bases and J by 0 bases, and 11 bases separated the two germline ends. Written as DNA, the CDR3 is TGTGCCAGCGGTAGACAGAGCTCTGGAAACACCATATATTTT. Amino acid sequence: CASGRQSSGNTIYF.

The chain carries TRBV5-1 and TRBJ1-5; 7 nucleotides line up with TRBD1. This CDR3 spans 16 amino acids. V lost 4 bases and J lost 3; bases outside the gene matches: 10. The germline gives CDR1 SGHRS, CDR2 YFSETQ. CDR3 DNA sequence: TGCGCCAGCAGCCTAGGGACAGTGGGGGCCAATCAGCCCCAGCATTTT. This sequence encodes CASSLGTVGANQPQHF.

J is TRBJ1-2 and V is TRBV30; no definite D call. Trimming took off 0 bases at V and 8 bases at J, with 7 bases between the two ends. The length of the CDR3 is 11 residues. Germline V lookup: CDR1 GTSNPN, CDR2 SVGIG (reference sequence). CDR3 coding DNA: TGTGCCTGGAGTGTATTCGTGGGCTACACCTTC. This sequence encodes CAWSVFVGYTF.

The chain employs TRBV13 and TRBJ1-2; the match to TRBD1 covers 10 bases. This CDR3 has 14 residues. CDR1 and CDR2 (germline): PRHDT, FYEKMQ (reference sequence). The J segment lost 6 bases and the V segment lost 5 bases, leaving 6 bases of the junction unmatched. CDR3 DNA sequence: TGTGCCAGCAGCCTGGACAGGGGGAAGGATGGCTACACCTTC. Its translation is CASSLDRGKDGYTF.

The V gene is TRBV2, the J gene TRBJ1-5; D possibly corresponds to TRBD1 (5 bases). CDR3 size: 14 residues. V lost 7 bases, J lost 4 bases, and 14 bases lay in between. CDR1 SNHLY and CDR2 FYNNEI come from the germline V gene. In DNA form, the CDR3 reads TGTGCCAGCAACAATCAGCCAGGGAATCAGCCCCAGCATTTT. Residues: CASNNQPGNQPQHF.

The genes are TRBV7-2 and TRBJ2-7; 12 nucleotides match TRBD1. The CDR3 loop spans 15 amino acids. The germline V gene has CDR1 SGHTA and CDR2 FQGNSA. Trimming removed 1 base from V and 6 bases from J; junction bases left unmatched: 4. The CDR3 DNA follows: TGTGCCAGCAGCTTAGTGAGGGGACAGGGGGCCGAGCAGTACTTC. This gives the protein CASSLVRGQGAEQYF.

V and J are TRBV11-3 and TRBJ2-1, with unresolved D. V was pared by 4 bases and J by 10 bases, with 11 bases between. Looked up from germline, CDR1 is SGHNT and CDR2 is YENEEA. There are 12 residues in the CDR3. Written as DNA, the CDR3 is TGTGCCAGCAGCTCAGATGAGGAGGAGCAGTTCTTC. This sequence encodes CASSSDEEEQFF.

The DNA of the CDR3 is TGTGCCAGCAGCTTAGTTGGCAGTAACTATGGCTACACCTTC. It translates to CASSLVGSNYGYTF. The chain links TRBV7-9 to TRBJ1-2; unclear D gene. V gave up 1 base and J gave up 1 base, with 7 bases separating them. The germline gives CDR1 SEHNR, CDR2 FQNEAQ (reference sequence). The CDR3 sequence is 14 residues long. Supplemented by reference TRBV7-9 and TRBJ1-2, the full variable domain reads DTGVSQNPRHKITKRGQNVTFRCDPISEHNRLYWYRQTLGQGPEFLTYFQNEAQLEKSRLLSDRFSAERPKGSFSTLEIQRTEQGDSAMYLCASSLVGSNYGYTFGSGTRLTVV.

J is TRBJ1-5 and V is TRBV6-5, with 7 bases identical to TRBD1. Germline-derived CDR1 and CDR2 are MNHEY and SVGAGI. With V trimmed by 6 bases and J by 0 bases, 5 bases remained unmatched. The length of the CDR3 is 15 residues. This chain's CDR3 is CASSLTGLSNQPQHF. The CDR3 region has the DNA TGTGCCAGCAGCCTGACAGGGCTTAGCAATCAGCCCCAGCATTTT.

The chain uses TRBV7-3 and TRBJ2-4; 12 bases fit TRBD2. This CDR3 has 16 residues. Trimming took 3 bases from V and 7 from J; bases not matched to a gene: 7. Germline V CDR1 and CDR2: SGHTA, FQGTGA. The CDR3 DNA sequence: TGTGCCAGCAGCTTCTCTAGCGGGGGGGCCGTCAACATTCAGTACTTC. Protein product: CASSFSSGGAVNIQYF.

The genes are TRBV5-8 and TRBJ1-4, with D uncertain. The germline V gene encodes CDR1 SGHTS and CDR2 YDEGEE. Trimming pared 4 bases from V and 7 bases from J, leaving 8 bases between. The CDR3 has 12 amino acids. CDR3 nucleotides: TGTGCCAGCAGCCGCGATGGTGAAAAACTGTTTTTT. As protein: CASSRDGEKLFF. The variable domain in full, completed from reference TRBV5-8 and TRBJ1-4, reads EAGVTQSPTHLIKTRGQQATLRCSPISGHTSVYWYQQALGLGLQFLLWYDEGEERNRGNFPPRFSGRQFPNYSSELNVNALELEDSALYLCASSRDGEKLFFGSGTQLSVL.